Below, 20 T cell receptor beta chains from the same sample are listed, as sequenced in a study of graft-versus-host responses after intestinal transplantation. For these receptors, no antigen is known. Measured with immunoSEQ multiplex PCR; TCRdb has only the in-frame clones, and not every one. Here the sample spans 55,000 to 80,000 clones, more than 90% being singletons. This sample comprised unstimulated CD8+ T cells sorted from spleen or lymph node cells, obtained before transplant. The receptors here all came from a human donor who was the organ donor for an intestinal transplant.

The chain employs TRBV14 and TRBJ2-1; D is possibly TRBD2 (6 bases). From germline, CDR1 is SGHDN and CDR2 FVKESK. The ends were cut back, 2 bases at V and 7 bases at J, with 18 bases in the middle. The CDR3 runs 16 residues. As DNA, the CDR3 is TGTGCCAGCAGCCAAAAGACTAGTGGTTATATAAATGAGCAGTTCTTC. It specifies CASSQKTSGYINEQFF.

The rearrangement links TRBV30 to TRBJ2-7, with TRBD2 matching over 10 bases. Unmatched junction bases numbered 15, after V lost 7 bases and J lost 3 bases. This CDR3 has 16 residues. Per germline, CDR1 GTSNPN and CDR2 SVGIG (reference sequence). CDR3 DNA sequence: TGTGCCTCCTTCCTTGGTTCCTCTAGCGGGGGCTACGAGCAGTACTTC. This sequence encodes CASFLGSSSGGYEQYF.

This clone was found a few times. The CDR3 loop is CAWSVPTGGSEKLFF. The CDR3 region has the DNA TGTGCCTGGAGTGTACCGACAGGGGGGAGTGAAAAACTGTTTTTT. The gene calls are TRBV30 and TRBJ1-4, with TRBD1 matching 9 bases. The CDR3 extends over 15 amino acids. V was clipped by 0 bases and J by 7 bases; unmatched bases: 6. Per the germline V gene, CDR1 is GTSNPN and CDR2 is SVGIG (reference sequence).

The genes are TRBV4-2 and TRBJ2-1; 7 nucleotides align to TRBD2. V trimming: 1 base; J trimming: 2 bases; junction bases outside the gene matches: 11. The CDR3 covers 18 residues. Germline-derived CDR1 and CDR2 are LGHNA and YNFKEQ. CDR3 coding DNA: TGTGCCAGCAGCCAAGGTTTATGGAGCAGCGGGACCTACAATGAGCAGTTCTTC. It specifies CASSQGLWSSGTYNEQFF.

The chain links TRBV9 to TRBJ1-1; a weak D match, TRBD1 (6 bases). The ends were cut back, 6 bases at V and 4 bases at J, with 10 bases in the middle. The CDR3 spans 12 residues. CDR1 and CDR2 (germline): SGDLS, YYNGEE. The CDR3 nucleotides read TGTGCCAGCACAGGGGTATCCACTGAAGCTTTCTTT. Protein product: CASTGVSTEAFF. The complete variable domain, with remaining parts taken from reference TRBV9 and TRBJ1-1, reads DSGVTQTPKHLITATGQRVTLRCSPRSGDLSVYWYQQSLDQGLQFLIQYYNGEERAKGNILERFSAQQFPDLHSELNLSSLELGDSALYFCASTGVSTEAFFGQGTRLTVV.

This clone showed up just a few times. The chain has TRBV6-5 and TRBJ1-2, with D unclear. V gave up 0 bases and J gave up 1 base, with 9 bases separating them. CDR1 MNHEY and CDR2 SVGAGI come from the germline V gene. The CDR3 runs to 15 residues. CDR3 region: CASSYSRDFNYGYTF. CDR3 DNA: TGTGCCAGCAGTTACTCACGGGATTTTAACTATGGCTACACCTTC.

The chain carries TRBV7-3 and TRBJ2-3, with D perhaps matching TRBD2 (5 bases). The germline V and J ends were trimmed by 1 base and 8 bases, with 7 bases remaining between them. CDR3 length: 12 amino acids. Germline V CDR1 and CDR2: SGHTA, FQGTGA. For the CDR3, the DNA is TGTGCCAGCAGCTTAATGGGGAGTACGCAGTATTTT. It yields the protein CASSLMGSTQYF.

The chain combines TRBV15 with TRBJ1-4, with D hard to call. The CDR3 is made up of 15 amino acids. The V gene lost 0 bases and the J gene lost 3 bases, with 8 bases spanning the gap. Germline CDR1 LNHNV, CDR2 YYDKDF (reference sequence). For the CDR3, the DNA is TGTGCCACCAGCAGAGACCGACAAGCTAATGAAAAACTGTTTTTT. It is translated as CATSRDRQANEKLFF.

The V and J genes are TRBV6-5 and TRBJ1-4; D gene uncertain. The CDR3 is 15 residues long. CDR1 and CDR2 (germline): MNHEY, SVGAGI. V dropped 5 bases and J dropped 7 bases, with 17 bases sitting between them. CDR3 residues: CASSPDDGLGEKLFF. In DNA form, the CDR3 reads TGTGCCAGCAGTCCCGACGACGGGTTGGGTGAAAAACTGTTTTTT.

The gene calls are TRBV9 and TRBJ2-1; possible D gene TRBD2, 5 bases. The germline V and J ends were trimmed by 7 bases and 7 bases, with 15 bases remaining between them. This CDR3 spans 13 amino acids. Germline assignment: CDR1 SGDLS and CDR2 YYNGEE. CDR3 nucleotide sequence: TGTGCCAGCTCTGAGCGGCCGGGAAATGAGCAGTTCTTC. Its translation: CASSERPGNEQFF.

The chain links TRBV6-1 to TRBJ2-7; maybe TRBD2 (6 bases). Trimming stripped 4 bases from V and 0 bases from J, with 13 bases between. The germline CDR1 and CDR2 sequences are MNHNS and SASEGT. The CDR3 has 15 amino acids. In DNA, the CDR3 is TGTGCCAGCAGTGGGGGGACTTGGGGCTCCTACGAGCAGTACTTC. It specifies CASSGGTWGSYEQYF.

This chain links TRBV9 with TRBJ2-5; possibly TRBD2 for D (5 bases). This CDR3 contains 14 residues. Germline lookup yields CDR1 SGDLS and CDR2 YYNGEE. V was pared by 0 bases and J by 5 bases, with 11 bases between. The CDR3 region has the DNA TGTGCCAGCAGCGTAGAGGGAGTCGAGGAGACCCAGTACTTC. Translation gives CASSVEGVEETQYF.

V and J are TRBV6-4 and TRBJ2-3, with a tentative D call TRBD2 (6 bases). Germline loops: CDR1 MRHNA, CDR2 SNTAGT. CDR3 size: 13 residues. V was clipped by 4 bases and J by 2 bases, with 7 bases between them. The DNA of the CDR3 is TGTGCCAGCAGTGCTAGCGCCACAGATACGCAGTATTTT. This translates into CASSASATDTQYF.

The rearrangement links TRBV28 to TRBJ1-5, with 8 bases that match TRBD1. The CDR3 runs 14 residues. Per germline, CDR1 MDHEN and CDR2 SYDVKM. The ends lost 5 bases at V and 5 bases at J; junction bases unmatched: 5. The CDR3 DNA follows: TGTGCCAGCAGTGCAATGGACAGGGATCAGCCCCAGCATTTT. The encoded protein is CASSAMDRDQPQHF.

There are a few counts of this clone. The CDR3 DNA follows: TGTGCCAGCAGCTCCCTAGCGGGAGCCACTACCACTCGGTACTACGAGCAGTACTTC. Residues: CASSSLAGATTTRYYEQYF. The J gene is TRBJ2-7, the V gene TRBV11-2; TRBD2 matches 10 bases. CDR1 and CDR2 from the germline V gene are SGHAT and FQNNGV. The CDR3 is 19 residues long. The V gene end was trimmed by 4 bases and the J gene end by 3 bases; junction bases not matched to a gene: 18.

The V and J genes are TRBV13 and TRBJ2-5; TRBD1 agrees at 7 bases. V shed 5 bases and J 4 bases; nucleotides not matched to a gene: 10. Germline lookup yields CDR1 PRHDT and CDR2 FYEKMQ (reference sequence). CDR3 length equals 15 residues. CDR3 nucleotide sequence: TGTGCCAGCAGCATCAACCAGGGGGTCCGAGAGACCCAGTACTTC. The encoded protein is CASSINQGVRETQYF.

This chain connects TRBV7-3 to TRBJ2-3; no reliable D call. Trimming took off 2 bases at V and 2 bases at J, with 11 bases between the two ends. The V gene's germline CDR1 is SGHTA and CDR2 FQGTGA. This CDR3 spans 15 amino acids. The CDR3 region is CASSLGGTTTDTQYF. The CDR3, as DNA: TGTGCCAGCAGCTTAGGCGGAACTACCACAGATACGCAGTATTTT.

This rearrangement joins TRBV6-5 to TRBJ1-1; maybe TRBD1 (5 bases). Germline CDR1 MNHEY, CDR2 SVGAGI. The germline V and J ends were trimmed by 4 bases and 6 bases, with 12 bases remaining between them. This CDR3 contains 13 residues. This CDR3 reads CASSSLQGSEAFF. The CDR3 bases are TGTGCCAGCAGTTCCCTCCAGGGCTCTGAAGCTTTCTTT.

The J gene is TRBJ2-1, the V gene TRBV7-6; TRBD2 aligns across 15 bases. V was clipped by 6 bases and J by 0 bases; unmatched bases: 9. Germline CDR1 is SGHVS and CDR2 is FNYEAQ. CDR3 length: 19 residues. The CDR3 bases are TGTGCCAGCAGTCCCGGACTAGCGGGGGGGATTTTCTCCTACAATGAGCAGTTCTTC. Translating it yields CASSPGLAGGIFSYNEQFF.

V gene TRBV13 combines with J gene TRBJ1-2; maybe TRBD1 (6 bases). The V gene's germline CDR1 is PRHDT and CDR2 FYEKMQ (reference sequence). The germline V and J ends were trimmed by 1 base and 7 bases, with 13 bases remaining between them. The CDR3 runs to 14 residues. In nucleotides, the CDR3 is TGTGCCAGCAGCTTAGACGCAGGGGTTGGTGGCTACACCTTC. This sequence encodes CASSLDAGVGGYTF.